This T cell receptor (beta chain) was identified in a study of response to subunit inactivated influenza vaccine. V lost 0 bases, J lost 2 bases, and 16 bases lay in between. Germline V CDR1 and CDR2: DFQATT, SNEGSKA (reference sequence). This CDR3 region has 16 residues. A single record per CDR3 protein comes from TCRdb applying MiXCR to the RT-PCR reads. Of more than 500,000 distinct CDR3 sequences listed, about 11% are singletons. This clonotype has more than one count but fewer than ten. Separately, the same data were catalogued under a study of T cells expressing NK-cell markers. From that paper: A 5'RACE template switching approach incorporating UMIs was used to make TCR beta cDNA. HCMV seropositivity characterized most of the eight sequenced donors, and seronegativity one. Expanded NKG2C+ T cell clones were not confirmed as HCMV-specific.

The clonotype comes from a man over 45 who received an inactivated influenza vaccine. The sequencing used PBMCs from blood, collected on the day of vaccination. This chain connects TRBV20-1 to TRBJ2-5; no definite D call. CDR3 in amino acids: CSARDSLKVPQETQYF. CDR3 nucleotides: TGCAGTGCTAGAGATTCCCTAAAGGTCCCTCAAGAGACCCAGTACTTC.